This TCR beta chain is from a study of blood T cell repertoires in COVID-19. Study-wide background: Sources were T cells, B-cell-depleted T cells, or PBMCs; the material itself was cDNA or gDNA.

The Seattle site enrolled patients during active infection and followed them longitudinally. V was pared by 3 bases and J by 7 bases, with 13 bases between. Germline CDR1 and CDR2: KGHSH and LQKENI. The CDR3 length is 14 residues. Original analysis: The authors estimated nucleated cell counts from reference gene primer amplification. Using immunoSEQ multiplex PCR, the repertoire was profiled, and TCRdb retains in-frame clones only, with some absent. V and J calls and clone size come straight from that table; D and trimming were deduced from the DNA. The sample shows more than 200,000 clones, around 90% of them seen only once.

Input material: peripheral blood. The clonotype comes from a woman in her fifties or sixties with COVID-19, enrolled during active disease. The chain uses TRBV18 and TRBJ2-1; D may be TRBD1 (6 bases). CDR3 loop: CASSPGARGNEQFF. The CDR3 DNA reads as TGTGCCAGCTCACCGGGGGCTAGGGGGAATGAGCAGTTCTTC.